A selection of T cell receptor beta chains follows, all from one sample in a study of T cell responses to AZD1222 COVID-19 vaccine. Using immunoSEQ multiplex PCR, the repertoire was profiled, and TCRdb retains in-frame clones only, with some absent. The table shows around 100,000 clones, with approximately 89% occurring only once. The specimen comprised peripheral blood, sampled on day 0 of MenACWY control vaccination. The receptors originated from an adult in good health. Each CDR3 is given without its conserved first and last residue. A D gene is named only where the DNA matches it firmly.

V	D	J	CDR3
TRBV28	TRBD2	TRBJ2-2	ASSSPGGRDHTGELF
TRBV7-6	NA	TRBJ1-4	ASSLGRNRVANEKLF
TRBV7-9	NA	TRBJ1-2	ASSLAGAKGYT
TRBV6-5	TRBD1	TRBJ2-7	ASSLGQAHE
TRBV24-1	NA	TRBJ1-5	ATSDEVGGRSNQPQH
TRBV18	NA	TRBJ2-2	ASSPNTGELF
TRBV5-5	NA	TRBJ2-7	ASSLGGYEQY
TRBV9	TRBD1	TRBJ2-3	ASSSTGTGGTDTQY
TRBV5-6	NA	TRBJ2-5	ASSFGGIDETQY
TRBV28	NA	TRBJ1-4	ASSLWIGGEYREKLF
TRBV28	NA	TRBJ2-7	ASSLPRREQY
TRBV7-2	TRBD2	TRBJ2-5	ASSSKGLAEETQY
TRBV7-2	NA	TRBJ1-6	ASSLALDGRGSPLH
TRBV6-5	NA	TRBJ2-7	ASTGSLEQY
TRBV21-1	NA	TRBJ1-1	ASSKTPGQAF
TRBV2	TRBD1	TRBJ1-2	ASRGTGSGYGYT
TRBV9	TRBD1	TRBJ1-2	ASSVGTGESNYGYT
TRBV5-1	NA	TRBJ1-4	ASSLAGAAVNEKLF
TRBV11-2	NA	TRBJ1-2	ASSLQGNGYT
TRBV6-2/TRBV6-3	NA	TRBJ2-1	ASSYSLSPYNEQF
TRBV28	NA	TRBJ1-1	ANKGRGTEAF
TRBV6-4	NA	TRBJ1-5	ASSDSRWSSNQPQH
TRBV10-3	TRBD1	TRBJ2-1	AISEFTGTEAYNEQF
TRBV30	NA	TRBJ1-2	ASPVGGRGGGYT
TRBV9	NA	TRBJ2-3	ASSRTGFKQDTQY
TRBV6-5	NA	TRBJ1-2	ASSYSSQGVSGYT
TRBV19	TRBD1	TRBJ1-5	ASSIGDRVQPQH
TRBV28	NA	TRBJ2-7	ASSFGGTYEQY
TRBV5-6	NA	TRBJ2-3	ASSVWGGPEDTQY
TRBV7-2	TRBD1	TRBJ1-2	ASSPRQGLYYGYT
TRBV19	NA	TRBJ2-7	ASSPTGRPYEQY
TRBV7-2	NA	TRBJ2-3	ASSFGTVSTDTQY
TRBV28	NA	TRBJ1-3	ASSLFTGNTIY
TRBV27	TRBD1	TRBJ2-7	ASSSAGTGGSYEQY
TRBV6-5	NA	TRBJ1-1	ASSLTSGSDTEAF
TRBV5-1	NA	TRBJ1-6	ASSRQVGGSDYNSPLH
TRBV7-8	NA	TRBJ2-3	ASSSQDYLDTQY
TRBV5-1	TRBD1	TRBJ2-7	ASSLEGAGEQY
TRBV30	NA	TRBJ2-6	AWKGSSGANVLT
TRBV28	NA	TRBJ1-5	ASSFDTYNQPQH
TRBV7-9	TRBD2	TRBJ2-1	ASSLREDYEQF
TRBV5-1	TRBD2	TRBJ2-3	ASSPVVAGGADTQY
TRBV11-2	TRBD1	TRBJ1-1	ASSLAYRGRSTEAF
TRBV19	NA	TRBJ1-2	ASSIQGADYGYT
TRBV27	TRBD2	TRBJ2-7	ASRRGGNEQY
TRBV2	NA	TRBJ1-5	ASSERGFSQPQH
TRBV10-2	NA	TRBJ2-2	ASSEYSDTGELF
TRBV28	NA	TRBJ1-2	ASSPSVRGYT
TRBV4-1	TRBD1	TRBJ2-7	ASSTFAGTGGGEQY
TRBV30	NA	TRBJ1-5	AWSVGTLQPQH
TRBV10-1	TRBD2	TRBJ2-1	ASSFSGRAYNEQF